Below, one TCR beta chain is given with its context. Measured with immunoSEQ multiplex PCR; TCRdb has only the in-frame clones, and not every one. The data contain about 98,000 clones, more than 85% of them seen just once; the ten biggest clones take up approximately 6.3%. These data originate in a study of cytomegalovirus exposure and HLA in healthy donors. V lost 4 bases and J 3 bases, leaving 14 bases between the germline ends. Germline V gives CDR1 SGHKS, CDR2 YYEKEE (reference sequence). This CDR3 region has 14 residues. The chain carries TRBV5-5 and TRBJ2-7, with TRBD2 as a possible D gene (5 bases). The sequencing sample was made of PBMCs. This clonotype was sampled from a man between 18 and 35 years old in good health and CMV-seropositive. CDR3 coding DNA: TGTGCCAGCAGCGGTACCGGACTTATCTACGAGCAGTACTTC. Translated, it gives CASSGTGLIYEQYF.